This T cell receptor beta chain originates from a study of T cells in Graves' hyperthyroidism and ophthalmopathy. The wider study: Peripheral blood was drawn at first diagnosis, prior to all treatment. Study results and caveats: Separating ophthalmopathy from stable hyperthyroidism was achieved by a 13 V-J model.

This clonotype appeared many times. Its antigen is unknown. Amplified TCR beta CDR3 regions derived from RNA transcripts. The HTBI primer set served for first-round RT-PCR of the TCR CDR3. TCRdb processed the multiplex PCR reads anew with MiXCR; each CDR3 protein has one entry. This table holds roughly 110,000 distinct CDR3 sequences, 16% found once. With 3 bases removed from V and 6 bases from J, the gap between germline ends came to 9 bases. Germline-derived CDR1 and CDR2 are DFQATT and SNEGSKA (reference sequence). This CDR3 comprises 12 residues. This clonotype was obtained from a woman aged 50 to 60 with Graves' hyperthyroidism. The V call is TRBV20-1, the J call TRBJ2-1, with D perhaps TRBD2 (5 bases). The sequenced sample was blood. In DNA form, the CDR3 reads TGCAGTGCTAGCGGGAATGGCAATGAGCAGTTCTTC. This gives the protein CSASGNGNEQFF.